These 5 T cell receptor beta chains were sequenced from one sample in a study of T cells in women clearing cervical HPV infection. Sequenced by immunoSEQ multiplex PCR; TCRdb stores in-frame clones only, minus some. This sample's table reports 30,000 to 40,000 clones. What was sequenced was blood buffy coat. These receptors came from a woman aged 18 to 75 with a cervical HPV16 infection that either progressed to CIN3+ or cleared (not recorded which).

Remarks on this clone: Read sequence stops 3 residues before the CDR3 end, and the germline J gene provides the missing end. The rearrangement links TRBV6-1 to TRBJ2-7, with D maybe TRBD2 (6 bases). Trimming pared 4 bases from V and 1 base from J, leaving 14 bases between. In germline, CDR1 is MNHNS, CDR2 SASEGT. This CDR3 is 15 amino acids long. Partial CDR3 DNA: TGTGCCAGCAGTGGGCGGGGCCGGGGATCCTACGAG. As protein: CASSGRGRGSYE. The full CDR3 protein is CASSGRGRGSYEQYF.

CDR3 bases read: TGTGCCTGGAGTGCCTACGGCGGGGGTGTCGCTGAA. This codes for CAWSAYGGGVAE. The CDR3 in full is CAWSAYGGGVAEAFF. The chain combines TRBV30 with TRBJ1-1; a possible D gene is TRBD1 (5 bases). Read coverage stops 3 residues before the CDR3 terminus; the germline J gene supplies the remainder. CDR3 length equals 15 residues. Germline loops: CDR1 GTSNPN, CDR2 SVGIG (reference sequence). V lost 1 base to trimming and J lost 6 bases, with 18 bases between them.

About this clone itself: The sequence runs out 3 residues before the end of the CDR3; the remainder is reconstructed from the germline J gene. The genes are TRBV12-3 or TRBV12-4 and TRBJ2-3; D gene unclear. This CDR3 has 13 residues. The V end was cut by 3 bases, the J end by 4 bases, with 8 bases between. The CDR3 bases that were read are TGTGCCAGCAGTTTGGGCATCGCAGATACG. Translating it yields CASSLGIADT. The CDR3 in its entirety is CASSLGIADTQYF.

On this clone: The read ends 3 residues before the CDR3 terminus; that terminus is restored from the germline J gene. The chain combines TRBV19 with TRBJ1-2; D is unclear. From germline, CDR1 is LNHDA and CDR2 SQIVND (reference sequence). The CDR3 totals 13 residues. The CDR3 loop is CASSPLRGGDYTF. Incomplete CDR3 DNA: TGTGCCAGTAGTCCTCTCCGGGGAGGCGAC. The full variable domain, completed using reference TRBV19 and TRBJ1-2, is DGGITQSPKYLFRKEGQNVTLSCEQNLNHDAMYWYRQDPGQGLRLIYYSQIVNDFQKGDIAEGYSVSREKKESFPLTVTSAQKNPTAFYLCASSPLRGGDYTFGSGTRLTVV.

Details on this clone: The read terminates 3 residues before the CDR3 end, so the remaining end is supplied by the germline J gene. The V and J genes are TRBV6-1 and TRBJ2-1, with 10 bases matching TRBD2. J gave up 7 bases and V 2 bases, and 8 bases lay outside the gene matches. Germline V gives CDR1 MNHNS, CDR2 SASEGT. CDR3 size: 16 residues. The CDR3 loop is CASSEPAGGPLNEQFF. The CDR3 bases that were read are TGTGCCAGCAGTGAACCAGCGGGAGGGCCATTAAATGAG.